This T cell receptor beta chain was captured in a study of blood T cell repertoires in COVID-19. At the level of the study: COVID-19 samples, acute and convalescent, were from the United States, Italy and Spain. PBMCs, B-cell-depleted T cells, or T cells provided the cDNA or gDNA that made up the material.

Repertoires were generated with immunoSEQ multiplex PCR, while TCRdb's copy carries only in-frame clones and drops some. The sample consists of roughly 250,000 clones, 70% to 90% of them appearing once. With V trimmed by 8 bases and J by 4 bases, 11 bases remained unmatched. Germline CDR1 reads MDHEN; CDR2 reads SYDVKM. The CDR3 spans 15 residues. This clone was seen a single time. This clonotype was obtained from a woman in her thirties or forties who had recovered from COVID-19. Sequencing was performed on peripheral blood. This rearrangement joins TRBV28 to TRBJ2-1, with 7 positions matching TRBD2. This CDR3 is CASGPTGGGYNEQFF. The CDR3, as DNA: TGTGCCAGCGGACCTACTGGCGGGGGATACAATGAGCAGTTCTTC.